The 32 T cell receptor beta chains presented below share a single source sample, sequenced in a study of shared clonotypes between healthy human individuals. The data were produced by immunoSEQ multiplex PCR, yet TCRdb's version contains in-frame clones alone and is incomplete. The top ten hold approximately 0.4% of the sample, which has 2,500,000 or so clones, 80% to 95% seen once. The sample taken for sequencing was naive CD4+ T cells from PBMCs. Subset denoted: CD45RA+ positively selected. Receptors originate from a young man in good health. Some clones in this sample may be carry-over from other donors' samples.

As concerns this clone: No DNA is shown, since the ends of the CDR3 on it are uncertain; the CDR3 is the one TCRdb lists. This chain uses TRBV2 with TRBJ1-1. Germline CDR1 and CDR2: SNHLY and FYNNEI. The CDR3 is made up of 11 amino acids, end residues included. The CDR3 here is CASILETEAFF.

V is TRBV5-1 and J is TRBJ2-7, with 7 bases identical to TRBD1. The CDR3 extends over 14 amino acids. After removal of 4 bases from V and 2 bases from J, the junction contained 6 bases not matched to a gene. Germline V lookup: CDR1 SGHRS, CDR2 YFSETQ. The CDR3 DNA reads TGCGCCAGCAGCACACAGGGGCCACCCTACGAGCAGTACTTC. It specifies CASSTQGPPYEQYF.

This chain uses TRBV6-6 with TRBJ2-7, with D possibly TRBD1 on 6 matching bases. The CDR3 has 16 residues. V was clipped by 7 bases and J by 2 bases, with 21 bases between them. Germline V gene data show CDR1 as MNHNY and CDR2 as SVGAGI (reference sequence). CDR3: CASTHYLPGETYEQYF. The DNA of the CDR3 is TGTGCCAGCACCCATTACCTCCCAGGGGAGACCTACGAGCAGTACTTC.

About this clone: The junction and the germline gene differ at one end; a read error may be behind it. The rearrangement links TRBV28 to TRBJ2-2, with D possibly being TRBD1 or TRBD2 (6 bases each). CDR1 MDHEN and CDR2 SYDVKM come from the germline V gene. The length of the CDR3 is 17 residues. The CDR3 nucleotides are TGTGCCAGCAGTTTATCGGGGGACACACTCCTCACCGGGGGGCTGTTTTTT. Amino acid sequence: CASSLSGDTLLTGGLFF.

In this sample, this clone turned up once. This sequence joins TRBV28 and TRBJ2-5; D may be TRBD1 or TRBD2 (6 bases each). V was pared by 6 bases and J by 2 bases, with 19 bases between. There are 16 residues in the CDR3. The V gene's germline CDR1 is MDHEN and CDR2 SYDVKM. CDR3 coding DNA: TGTGCCAGCAGCCCCGGACCCGCGGGGACACAAGAGACCCAGTACTTC. Translating gives CASSPGPAGTQETQYF.

Comment on this clone: Other DNA sequences in the sample encode the same CDR3. The rearrangement links TRBV5-4 to TRBJ2-2, with TRBD2 as a possible D gene (5 bases). Germline CDR1 and CDR2: SGHNT and YYREEE (reference sequence). V was trimmed by 4 bases and J by 4 bases, leaving 5 bases between them. CDR3 length: 12 residues. CDR3 sequence (DNA): TGTGCCAGCAGCAGCGGCACCGGGGAGCTGTTTTTT. It specifies CASSSGTGELFF. Supplemented by reference TRBV5-4 and TRBJ2-2, the full variable domain reads ETGVTQSPTHLIKTRGQQVTLRCSSQSGHNTVSWYQQALGQGPQFIFQYYREEENGRGNFPPRFSGLQFPNYSSELNVNALELDDSALYLCASSSGTGELFFGEGSRLTVL.

This clone was picked up one time. The chain recombines TRBV7-2 with TRBJ2-5; 10 positions agree with TRBD1. Losses at the gene ends were 4 bases for V and 5 bases for J; bases not matched to a gene: 4. There are 14 residues in the CDR3. CDR1 is SGHTA and CDR2 is FQGNSA in the germline V gene. The CDR3 DNA reads TGTGCCAGCAGCTACCGGGACAGGGGTGAGACCCAGTACTTC. Its protein product is CASSYRDRGETQYF.

This clone has only one observation. The chain carries TRBV10-1 and TRBJ2-2; tentative D call: TRBD1 (5 bases). The ends were cut back, 5 bases at V and 4 bases at J, with 14 bases in the middle. This CDR3 region has 15 residues. Germline loops: CDR1 WNHNN, CDR2 SYGVQD (reference sequence). CDR3 DNA: TGCGCCAGCAGTCAACTAAATGGGGCCACCGGGGAGCTGTTTTTT. This translates into CASSQLNGATGELFF.

The J gene is TRBJ2-2, the V gene TRBV4-1; 9 bases fit TRBD2. In germline, CDR1 is MGHRA, CDR2 YSYEKL. This CDR3 is built from 15 residues. The V gene end was trimmed by 1 base and the J gene end by 4 bases; junction bases not matched to a gene: 1. For the CDR3, the DNA is TGCGCCAGCAGCCAAGGCGGGAGGGCCACCGGGGAGCTGTTTTTT. Its translation is CASSQGGRATGELFF.

The count of this clone is one. V usage is TRBV9 and J usage is TRBJ1-2; 7 nucleotides align to TRBD1. V was pared by 3 bases and J by 4 bases, with 12 bases of the junction left unmatched. CDR1 is SGDLS, CDR2 YYNGEE, per germline. This CDR3 is built from 16 residues. This CDR3 reads CASSEGRQGRAYGYTF. CDR3 nucleotides: TGTGCCAGCAGCGAGGGAAGACAGGGACGTGCCTATGGCTACACCTTC.

This clone has a single count. The V and J genes are TRBV18 and TRBJ2-1; D gene uncertain. Trimming removed 5 bases at V and 4 bases at J, with 12 bases between. The CDR3 length is 14 residues. Germline V gene data show CDR1 as KGHSH and CDR2 as LQKENI. Here the CDR3 reads CASSSYSKYNEQFF. The CDR3 nucleotides read TGTGCCAGCTCATCATATTCGAAATACAATGAGCAGTTCTTC.

The J gene is TRBJ2-1, the V gene TRBV28; 10 nucleotides line up with TRBD2. Germline CDR1 is MDHEN and CDR2 is SYDVKM. The CDR3 has 16 residues. The junction had 12 bases not matched to a gene; V was cut back by 8 bases and J by 5 bases. CDR3 nucleotide sequence: TGTGCCAGCCCCCCGTCTAGCGGGAGTCGGGACAATGAGCAGTTCTTC. It encodes CASPPSSGSRDNEQFF.

In this sample, this clone turned up a few times. The rearrangement joins TRBV2 to TRBJ1-2; 10 positions match TRBD1. Germline CDR1 and CDR2: SNHLY and FYNNEI. Germline trimming cut 5 bases from V and 4 bases from J; bases unmatched to any gene: 7. The CDR3 loop spans 15 amino acids. The chain's CDR3 is CASSNQGQGFYGYTF. Here the CDR3 DNA reads TGTGCCAGCAGTAACCAGGGACAGGGGTTCTATGGCTACACCTTC.

The V and J genes are TRBV7-6 and TRBJ2-1, with 14 bases identical to TRBD2. In germline, CDR1 is SGHVS, CDR2 FNYEAQ. V gave up 5 bases and J gave up 9 bases; unmatched junction bases: 9. This CDR3 spans 16 amino acids. In DNA, the CDR3 is TGTGCCAGCAGCCCCCAAGGACTAGCGGGAGGTATTGAGCAGTTCTTC. Encoded protein: CASSPQGLAGGIEQFF.

This chain's CDR3 is CASSPRTGIEETQYF. The CDR3 coding sequence is TGTGCCAGCAGCCCCAGGACAGGGATTGAAGAGACCCAGTACTTC. This chain joins TRBV11-2 and TRBJ2-5, with 8 bases aligning to TRBD1. The CDR3 runs to 15 residues. CDR1 is SGHAT, CDR2 FQNNGV, per germline. With V trimmed by 5 bases and J by 3 bases, 8 bases remained unmatched.

The genes are TRBV11-2 and TRBJ2-7, with 9 bases identical to TRBD1. The V gene end was trimmed by 4 bases and the J gene end by 7 bases; junction bases not matched to a gene: 5. The CDR3 loop spans 13 amino acids. The germline V gene encodes CDR1 SGHAT and CDR2 FQNNGV. The CDR3 DNA follows: TGTGCCAGCAGCTCGGACAGGGGCCGAGAGCAGTACTTC. As protein: CASSSDRGREQYF. Using reference TRBV11-2 and TRBJ2-7 for the parts outside the CDR3, the full variable domain is EAGVAQSPRYKIIEKRQSVAFWCNPISGHATLYWYQQILGQGPKLLIQFQNNGVVDDSQLPKDRFSAERLKGVDSTLKIQPAKLEDSAVYLCASSSDRGREQYFGPGTRLTVT.

This chain links TRBV27 with TRBJ2-2; D unclear. CDR1 is MNHEY and CDR2 is SMNVEV in the germline V gene (reference sequence). The CDR3 is 11 residues long. Trimming shortened V by 8 bases and J by 3 bases, and 4 bases separated the two germline ends. This chain's CDR3 is CASGYTGELFF. The CDR3 bases are TGTGCCAGCGGGTACACCGGGGAGCTGTTTTTT.

This chain uses TRBV19 with TRBJ2-3, with 11 bases aligning to TRBD1. Trimming at V came to 7 bases and at J to 6 bases, leaving 27 bases not matched to a gene. The CDR3 covers 21 residues. The V gene's germline CDR1 is LNHDA and CDR2 SQIVND (reference sequence). CDR3 in DNA: TGTGCCAGTATCCCGCGAGCGGGACAGGGGGTCGGGGGCCCCCCCCGGGATACGCAGTATTTT. Its translation is CASIPRAGQGVGGPPRDTQYF.

The rearrangement uses TRBV5-6 and TRBJ2-2; a possible D gene is TRBD1 (5 bases). Looked up from germline, CDR1 is SGHDT and CDR2 is YYEEEE. The CDR3 runs to 15 residues. V lost 0 bases to trimming and J lost 5 bases, with 11 bases between them. DNA for the CDR3: TGTGCCAGCAGCTTGGGCAGGGTTGGAACCGGGGAGCTGTTTTTT. Its protein product is CASSLGRVGTGELFF. Complete variable domain (other parts from reference TRBV5-6 and TRBJ2-2): DAGVTQSPTHLIKTRGQQVTLRCSPKSGHDTVSWYQQALGQGPQFIFQYYEEEERQRGNFPDRFSGHQFPNYSSELNVNALLLGDSALYLCASSLGRVGTGELFFGEGSRLTVL.

V and J are TRBV29-1 and TRBJ2-2, with 9 bases that match TRBD2. Germline V CDR1 and CDR2: SQVTM, ANQGSEA. The CDR3 runs to 14 residues. The ends lost 7 bases at V and 6 bases at J; junction bases unmatched: 9. The CDR3 region has the DNA TGCAGCGGGGGCACGACTAGCGGCCCCGGGGAGCTGTTTTTT. It codes for CSGGTTSGPGELFF.

This chain uses TRBV4-1 with TRBJ2-5; D is unclear. V gave up 3 bases and J gave up 4 bases, with 9 bases separating them. CDR1 is MGHRA and CDR2 is YSYEKL in the germline V gene. The CDR3 consists of 13 residues. The CDR3 DNA reads TGCGCCAGCAGCCATACCCGAACAGAGACCCAGTACTTC. It encodes CASSHTRTETQYF.

The rearrangement links TRBV7-3 to TRBJ1-1, with TRBD1 as a possible D gene (6 bases). Germline V gene lookup returns CDR1 SGHTA and CDR2 FQGTGA. The ends were cut back, 5 bases at V and 6 bases at J, with 13 bases in the middle. The CDR3 runs 13 residues. CDR3 in amino acids: CASSLNRESEAFF. Here the CDR3 DNA reads TGTGCCAGCAGCCTAAACAGGGAATCTGAAGCTTTCTTT.

This sequence joins TRBV19 and TRBJ2-7; tentative D call: TRBD2 (5 bases). Germline lookup yields CDR1 LNHDA and CDR2 SQIVND (reference sequence). V lost 3 bases, J lost 3 bases, and 9 bases lay in between. The CDR3 runs to 13 residues. This CDR3 reads CASSIRGIYEQYF. For the CDR3, the DNA is TGTGCCAGTAGTATTCGGGGAATCTACGAGCAGTACTTC.

The J gene is TRBJ2-7, the V gene TRBV19, with 7 nucleotides matching TRBD2. Germline-derived CDR1 and CDR2 are LNHDA and SQIVND (reference sequence). The V segment lost 1 base and the J segment 3 bases; nucleotides outside the gene matches: 6. The CDR3 is 15 residues long. The CDR3 sequence is CASSIGGGDYYEQYF. The CDR3 bases are TGTGCCAGTAGTATAGGGGGAGGGGACTACTACGAGCAGTACTTC. Full variable domain (missing parts from reference TRBV19 and TRBJ2-7): DGGITQSPKYLFRKEGQNVTLSCEQNLNHDAMYWYRQDPGQGLRLIYYSQIVNDFQKGDIAEGYSVSREKKESFPLTVTSAQKNPTAFYLCASSIGGGDYYEQYFGPGTRLTVT.

The chain uses TRBV7-9 and TRBJ1-5; D is undetermined. Trimming took off 2 bases at V and 4 bases at J, with 12 bases between the two ends. The germline V gene encodes CDR1 SEHNR and CDR2 FQNEAQ (reference sequence). There are 15 residues in the CDR3. The CDR3: CASSLTGLGNQPQHF. CDR3 nucleotides: TGTGCCAGCAGCTTAACTGGACTAGGTAATCAGCCCCAGCATTTT.

In the case of this clone: The sample has other DNA sequences that encode this CDR3 too. This chain's CDR3 is CASSLDSSGNTIYF. The CDR3, as DNA: TGTGCCAGCAGCCTCGATAGCTCTGGAAACACCATATATTTT. The chain has TRBV5-4 and TRBJ1-3; the D is unclear. The germline CDR1 and CDR2 sequences are SGHNT and YYREEE (reference sequence). The CDR3 loop spans 14 amino acids. The germline V and J ends were trimmed by 4 bases and 0 bases, with 8 bases remaining between them. Full variable domain (rest looked up from reference TRBV5-4 and TRBJ1-3): ETGVTQSPTHLIKTRGQQVTLRCSSQSGHNTVSWYQQALGQGPQFIFQYYREEENGRGNFPPRFSGLQFPNYSSELNVNALELDDSALYLCASSLDSSGNTIYFGEGSWLTVV.

This clone was detected only once. The rearrangement links TRBV7-8 to TRBJ2-5; D assignment may be TRBD1 or TRBD2 (5 bases each). Germline CDR1 SGHVS, CDR2 FQNEAQ. This CDR3 spans 13 amino acids. The ends were cut back, 7 bases at V and 4 bases at J, with 13 bases in the middle. CDR3 sequence (DNA): TGTGCCAGCACCTCGGTGGGGGTAGAGACCCAGTACTTC. It is translated as CASTSVGVETQYF.

The V call is TRBV30, the J call TRBJ1-5; D call uncertain. Looked up from germline, CDR1 is GTSNPN and CDR2 is SVGIG (reference sequence). This CDR3 is 16 amino acids long. V was trimmed by 1 base and J by 5 bases, leaving 18 bases between them. The CDR3 reads CAWSGKGWAGDQPQHF. The CDR3, as DNA: TGTGCCTGGAGTGGAAAGGGTTGGGCCGGGGATCAGCCCCAGCATTTT.

The chain employs TRBV10-3 and TRBJ1-3, with D unclear. The CDR3 sequence is 14 residues long. Trimming cost V 4 bases and J 0 bases, with 7 bases left between them. The germline V gene encodes CDR1 ENHRY and CDR2 SYGVKD. The CDR3 loop reads CAISGAGSGNTIYF. In nucleotides, the CDR3 is TGTGCCATCAGTGGAGCGGGCTCTGGAAACACCATATATTTT.

This chain links TRBV6-6 with TRBJ2-6; D remains unclear. CDR3 size: 15 residues. Trimming shortened V by 1 base and J by 0 bases, and 4 bases separated the two germline ends. CDR1 and CDR2 (germline): MNHNY, SVGAGI (reference sequence). CDR3 nucleotides: TGTGCCAGCAGTTACTTAGTCTCTGGGGCCAACGTCCTGACTTTC. It is translated as CASSYLVSGANVLTF.

The chain employs TRBV6-1 and TRBJ1-2; no clear D gene. The CDR3 spans 15 residues. The germline V gene has CDR1 MNHNS and CDR2 SASEGT. V was trimmed by 2 bases and J by 4 bases, leaving 14 bases between them. The CDR3 nucleotides are TGTGCCAGCAGTGAAACGGGTCGTCCGAGCTATGGCTACACCTTC. Translating gives CASSETGRPSYGYTF.

The CDR3 bases are TGTGCCAGCGCCTATCGGGGCGGGGGTGAAAAACTGTTTTTT. Its translation: CASAYRGGGEKLFF. The chain is built from TRBV28 and TRBJ1-4, with D tentatively TRBD1 (5 bases). In germline, CDR1 is MDHEN, CDR2 SYDVKM. V lost 8 bases to trimming and J lost 7 bases, with 17 bases between them. CDR3 length: 14 amino acids.